The sequence of this TCR beta chain was determined in a study of T cells expressing NK-cell markers. Germline V gene data show CDR1 as DFQATT and CDR2 as SNEGSKA (reference sequence). The CDR3 sequence is 12 residues long. Study results and caveats: It remained uncertain whether the expanded NKG2C+ T cell clones were specific for HCMV antigens.

TCRdb reprocessed the 5' RACE reads and keeps a single row for each CDR3 protein, giving no DNA. Its table records almost 450,000 distinct CDR3 sequences. Remarks on this clonotype: Its antigen remains unidentified.

The source is a woman aged 18-69 years in good health. The chain joins TRBV20-1 to TRBJ2-7; no DNA is available, so the TRBD2 call from TCRdb remains unchecked. Sequences were obtained from blood T cells: a sorted CD56 or NKG2C T cell subset, CD4+ or CD8+ T cells, or bulk PBMC T cells (not recorded which). The CDR3 spells CAGGGAPYEQYF.